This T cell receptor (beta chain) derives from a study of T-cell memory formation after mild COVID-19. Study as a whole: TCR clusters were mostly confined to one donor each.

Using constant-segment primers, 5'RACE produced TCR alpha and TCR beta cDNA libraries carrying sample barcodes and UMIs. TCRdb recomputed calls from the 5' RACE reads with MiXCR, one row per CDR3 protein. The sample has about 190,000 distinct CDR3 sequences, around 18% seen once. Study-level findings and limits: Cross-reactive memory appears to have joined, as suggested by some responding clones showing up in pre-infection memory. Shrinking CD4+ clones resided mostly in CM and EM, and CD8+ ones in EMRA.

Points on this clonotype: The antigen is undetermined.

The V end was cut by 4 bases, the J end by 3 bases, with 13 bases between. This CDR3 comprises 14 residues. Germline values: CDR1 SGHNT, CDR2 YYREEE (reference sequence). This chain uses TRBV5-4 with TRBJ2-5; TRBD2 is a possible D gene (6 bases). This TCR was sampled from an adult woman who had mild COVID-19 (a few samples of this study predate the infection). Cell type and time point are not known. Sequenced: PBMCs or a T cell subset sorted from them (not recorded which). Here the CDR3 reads CASSGGWEKETQYF. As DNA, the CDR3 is TGTGCCAGCAGCGGGGGGTGGGAGAAAGAGACCCAGTACTTC.